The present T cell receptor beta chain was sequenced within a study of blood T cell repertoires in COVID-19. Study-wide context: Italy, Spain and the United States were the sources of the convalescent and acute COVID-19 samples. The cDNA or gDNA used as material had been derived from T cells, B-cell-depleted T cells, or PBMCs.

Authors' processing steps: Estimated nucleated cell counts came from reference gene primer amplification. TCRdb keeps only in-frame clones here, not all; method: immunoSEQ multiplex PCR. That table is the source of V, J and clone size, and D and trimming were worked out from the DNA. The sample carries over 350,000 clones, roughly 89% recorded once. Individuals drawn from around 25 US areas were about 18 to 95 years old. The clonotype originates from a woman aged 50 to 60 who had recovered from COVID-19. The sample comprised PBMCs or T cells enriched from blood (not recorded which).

The CDR3 loop reads CASSPNPGQGASEQYF. CDR3 nucleotides: TGCGCCAGCAGCCCTAACCCGGGACAGGGGGCATCCGAGCAGTACTTC. This chain links TRBV5-1 with TRBJ2-7; TRBD1 matches at 12 bases. Trimming took 4 bases from V and 6 from J; bases not matched to a gene: 11. CDR3 length equals 16 residues. Germline CDR1 and CDR2: SGHRS and YFSETQ.